This TCR beta chain was captured by sequencing in a study of T cells in Graves' hyperthyroidism and ophthalmopathy. Amplification of TCR beta CDR3 regions used RNA as the template. A first-round RT-PCR of the TCR CDR3 used the HTBI primer set. TCRdb analysed the multiplex PCR reads with MiXCR anew, one entry per CDR3 protein. The sample records around 210,000 distinct CDR3 sequences, about a sixth being singletons. This clonotype was counted a few times. The V gene's germline CDR1 is LNHDA and CDR2 SQIVND (reference sequence). The trim removed 1 base at V and 5 bases at J, leaving 14 bases unmatched. This CDR3 region has 18 residues.

This chain uses TRBV19 with TRBJ2-1, with TRBD2 matching over 7 bases. Sequencing was performed on blood. This sequence was found in a woman in her forties or fifties with Graves' hyperthyroidism. The CDR3 region has the DNA TGTGCCAGTAGTATAGGCCCCCCGTGGGGCGGGAGAGACAATGAGCAGTTCTTC. It yields the protein CASSIGPPWGGRDNEQFF.